This passage covers 19 T cell receptor beta chains from one sample sequenced in a study of OX40 agonist ivuxolimab in advanced cancers. The table came from immunoSEQ multiplex PCR; TCRdb's copy has only in-frame clones and leaves some out. This sample has about 64,000 clones, with approximately 84% found just once. This specimen was CD4+ or CD8+ T cells sorted from blood, taken in a trial of the OX40 agonist ivuxolimab. These receptors were obtained from an adult with an advanced solid tumor such as melanoma, head and neck, liver or kidney cancer.

The chain recombines TRBV5-1 with TRBJ1-1, with D possibly TRBD1 on 5 matching bases. Deletions cut 1 base from V and 3 bases from J, with 16 bases between. This CDR3 is built from 16 residues. Germline V gene sequence: CDR1 SGHRS, CDR2 YFSETQ. CDR3 in amino acids: CASSLWQGLGDTEAFF. The CDR3 DNA is TGCGCCAGCAGCTTGTGGCAGGGCCTTGGGGACACTGAAGCTTTCTTT. The full variable domain, in which reference TRBV5-1 and TRBJ1-1 provide the parts outside the CDR3, is KAGVTQTPRYLIKTRGQQVTLSCSPISGHRSVSWYQQTPGQGLQFLFEYFSETQRNKGNFPGRFSGRQFSNSRSEMNVSTLELGDSALYLCASSLWQGLGDTEAFFGQGTRLTVV.

The V call is TRBV10-3, the J call TRBJ1-1, with D hard to call. The CDR3 is made up of 13 amino acids. The V end was cut by 10 bases, the J end by 7 bases, with 19 bases between. Germline-derived CDR1 and CDR2 are ENHRY and SYGVKD. Here the CDR3 DNA reads TGTGCCACCGAGCGAGGCCGGGAGGATGAAGCTTTCTTT. This encodes CATERGREDEAFF.

The rearrangement uses TRBV29-1 and TRBJ1-2, with 8 positions matching TRBD1. The trim removed 7 bases at V and 3 bases at J, leaving 13 bases unmatched. From germline, CDR1 is SQVTM and CDR2 ANQGSEA. The CDR3 contains 15 residues. This CDR3 reads CSASGQGNSHYGYTF. In DNA form, the CDR3 reads TGCAGCGCCTCCGGACAGGGTAATAGTCACTATGGCTACACCTTC.

V usage is TRBV5-1 and J usage is TRBJ1-1, with D possibly TRBD1 on 6 matching bases. Germline assignment: CDR1 SGHRS and CDR2 YFSETQ. The CDR3 is made up of 15 amino acids. V was clipped by 0 bases and J by 4 bases, with 13 bases between them. The CDR3 is CASSLEAGDTTEAFF. The CDR3 region has the DNA TGCGCCAGCAGCTTGGAGGCAGGGGACACCACTGAAGCTTTCTTT.

The CDR3 loop reads CASSPPGAHYEQYF. CDR3 DNA sequence: TGTGCCAGCAGTCCACCGGGAGCCCACTACGAGCAGTACTTC. V usage is TRBV27 and J usage is TRBJ2-7; D may be TRBD2 (6 bases). The ends were cut back, 5 bases at V and 3 bases at J, with 14 bases in the middle. CDR3 length: 14 residues. Germline-derived CDR1 and CDR2 are MNHEY and SMNVEV (reference sequence).

This clone has only one observation. The rearrangement uses TRBV7-6 and TRBJ1-1, with D hard to call. The ends were cut back, 1 base at V and 4 bases at J, with 1 base in the middle. In germline, CDR1 is SGHVS, CDR2 FNYEAQ. The CDR3 sequence is 11 residues long. The CDR3 loop is CASSLVTEAFF. Here the CDR3 DNA reads TGTGCCAGCAGCTTAGTCACTGAAGCTTTCTTT. Drawing the rest from reference TRBV7-6 and TRBJ1-1, the complete variable domain is GAGVSQSPRYKVTKRGQDVALRCDPISGHVSLYWYRQALGQGPEFLTYFNYEAQQDKSGLPNDRFSAERPEGSISTLTIQRTEQRDSAMYRCASSLVTEAFFGQGTRLTVV.

The chain recombines TRBV6-5 with TRBJ1-6; maybe TRBD1 (5 bases). Trimming cost V 6 bases and J 6 bases, with 15 bases left between them. The CDR3 is made up of 15 amino acids. The germline V gene has CDR1 MNHEY and CDR2 SVGAGI. The CDR3 DNA sequence: TGTGCCAGCAGCCCCGGGGGGAACCTTAATTCACCCCTCCACTTT. Amino acids: CASSPGGNLNSPLHF.

Only one count was recorded for this clone. The V gene is TRBV18, the J gene TRBJ1-1, with D possibly TRBD1 on 6 matching bases. CDR1 KGHSH and CDR2 LQKENI come from the germline V gene. The CDR3 is made up of 14 amino acids. The V end lost 5 bases, the J end lost 4 bases, and 14 bases lay between the germline ends. The CDR3 DNA reads as TGTGCCAGCTCATTTCAGGGGTTGGTCACTGAAGCTTTCTTT. This translates into CASSFQGLVTEAFF.

The chain joins TRBV18 to TRBJ2-3; D perhaps matches TRBD1 (6 bases). The CDR3 sequence is 15 residues long. Germline V gives CDR1 KGHSH, CDR2 LQKENI. The V end lost 2 bases, the J end lost 2 bases, and 11 bases lay between the germline ends. The chain's CDR3 is CASSPVDSLTDTQYF. The CDR3 nucleotides are TGTGCCAGCTCACCAGTGGACAGCCTCACAGATACGCAGTATTTT.

V and J are TRBV7-9 and TRBJ2-2; D not certain. Germline CDR1 reads SEHNR; CDR2 reads FQNEAQ (reference sequence). CDR3 length: 12 amino acids. V dropped 1 base and J dropped 15 bases, with 12 bases sitting between them. In nucleotides, the CDR3 is TGTGCCAGCAGCTTAGAGGGTCGGACGATGTTTTTT. Translating gives CASSLEGRTMFF. Supplemented by reference TRBV7-9 and TRBJ2-2, the full variable domain reads DTGVSQNPRHKITKRGQNVTFRCDPISEHNRLYWYRQTLGQGPEFLTYFQNEAQLEKSRLLSDRFSAERPKGSFSTLEIQRTEQGDSAMYLCASSLEGRTMFFGEGSRLTVL.

The CDR3 region has the DNA TGTGCCAGCAGCTTAAGAGGTTGGGCCACAGATACGCAGTATTTT. It yields the protein CASSLRGWATDTQYF. The chain has TRBV7-3 and TRBJ2-3; D not resolved. Deletions cut 1 base from V and 2 bases from J, with 10 bases between. CDR3 length equals 15 residues. Germline CDR1 and CDR2: SGHTA and FQGTGA.

Here the CDR3 reads CASSQASGGYEQYF. CDR3 in DNA: TGTGCCAGCAGCCAAGCTAGCGGGGGCTACGAGCAGTACTTC. The chain combines TRBV4-2 with TRBJ2-7, with 10 bases lining up with TRBD2. Trimming at V came to 1 base and at J to 3 bases, leaving 0 bases not matched to a gene. This CDR3 has 14 residues. Germline V lookup: CDR1 LGHNA, CDR2 YNFKEQ.

V gene TRBV19 combines with J gene TRBJ2-4, with a weak D call TRBD1 (6 bases). Trimming took 8 bases from V and 0 from J, leaving 14 bases between them. This CDR3 is built from 15 residues. CDR1 is LNHDA and CDR2 is SQIVND in the germline V gene (reference sequence). CDR3 loop: CASSGHGLAKNIQYF. The CDR3 DNA is TGTGCCAGTTCGGGACACGGACTAGCCAAAAACATTCAGTACTTC.

The chain has TRBV2 and TRBJ1-2, with 7 bases matching TRBD1. From germline, CDR1 is SNHLY and CDR2 FYNNEI. The CDR3 covers 13 residues. V gave up 6 bases and J gave up 6 bases; unmatched junction bases: 7. CDR3 sequence: CASRVGTENGYTF. CDR3 DNA: TGTGCCAGCAGGGTCGGGACAGAGAATGGCTACACCTTC.

The chain uses TRBV28 and TRBJ2-1; 9 bases line up with TRBD2. Germline assignment: CDR1 MDHEN and CDR2 SYDVKM. The V segment lost 2 bases and the J segment 4 bases; nucleotides outside the gene matches: 3. The CDR3 consists of 15 residues. This CDR3 is CASSLAGGWYNEQFF. CDR3 coding DNA: TGTGCCAGCAGTTTAGCGGGAGGGTGGTACAATGAGCAGTTCTTC.

The rearrangement links TRBV7-2 to TRBJ1-4, with 9 nucleotides matching TRBD1. CDR3 size: 14 residues. Germline values: CDR1 SGHTA, CDR2 FQGNSA. The ends lost 4 bases at V and 6 bases at J; junction bases unmatched: 3. CDR3 nucleotide sequence: TGTGCCAGCAGCTGGAGGGACAGGGATGAAAAACTGTTTTTT. It specifies CASSWRDRDEKLFF.

To note about this clone: No DNA is shown, since the ends of the CDR3 on it are uncertain; the CDR3 is the one TCRdb lists. V usage is TRBV30 and J usage is TRBJ1-2. Germline-derived CDR1 and CDR2 are GTSNPN and SVGIG (reference sequence). The CDR3 comprises 11 residues, both ends counted. CDR3 residues: CAWWAGGARTF.

This clone qualifies as medium-sized. The chain uses TRBV7-9 and TRBJ2-7, with a tentative D call TRBD2 (5 bases). CDR1 and CDR2 (germline): SEHNR, FQNEAQ (reference sequence). Trimming left V 5 bases short and J 2 bases short, with 13 bases between. The CDR3 spans 14 residues. The CDR3 coding sequence is TGTGCCAGCAGCGTCACCGGGGTAACCTACGAGCAGTACTTC. Its translation: CASSVTGVTYEQYF.

V usage is TRBV7-8 and J usage is TRBJ2-1; TRBD2 might be the D (6 bases). Trimming took 4 bases from V and 9 from J, leaving 16 bases between them. The CDR3 runs to 14 residues. Germline CDR1 and CDR2: SGHVS and FQNEAQ. The CDR3 reads CASSSTIAETEQFF. CDR3 bases: TGTGCCAGCAGCTCCACAATAGCGGAGACTGAGCAGTTCTTC.